Listed below are T cell receptor beta chains from one sample, sequenced in a study of T cells after yellow fever vaccination. One entry per CDR3 protein, called by TCRdb with MiXCR from the 5' RACE reads. The sample contains about 320,000 distinct CDR3 sequences, around 12% of which appear only once. Specimen: CD4+ T cells sorted from PBMCs, collected 15 days after the yellow fever booster vaccination. These receptor sequences come from a young man who received the YFV17D yellow fever vaccine. CDR3s include the opening cysteine and the closing phenylalanine or tryptophan. D genes are given only for firm matches. Clone size is shown for a subset of rows, as once, few, many or a class of expanded clone.

V: TRBV9; J: TRBJ2-5; size: many; D: NA; DNA: TGTGCCAGCAGCGTAGAGGTGCGGAACAATCAAGAGACCCAGTACTTC; CDR3: CASSVEVRNNQETQYF
V: TRBV9; J: TRBJ2-2; size: NA; D: NA; DNA: TGTGCCAGCAGCGTAGGCGGCACCGGGGAGCTGTTTTTT; CDR3: CASSVGGTGELFF
V: TRBV5-4; J: TRBJ2-5; size: few; D: TRBD2; DNA: TGTGCCAGCAGCCTGACTAGCGGGGGGGCCGGGGAGACCCAGTACTTC; CDR3: CASSLTSGGAGETQYF
V: TRBV28; J: TRBJ2-4; size: few; D: NA; DNA: TGTGCCAGCAGCCCGGACCGCGAAAACATTCAGTACTTC; CDR3: CASSPDRENIQYF
V: TRBV12-3/TRBV12-4; J: TRBJ1-5; size: NA; D: TRBD1; DNA: TGTGCCAGCAGTTTGACAGGGCCACGCAATCAGCCCCAGCATTTT; CDR3: CASSLTGPRNQPQHF
V: TRBV7-9; J: TRBJ1-2; size: NA; D: NA; DNA: TGTGCCAGCAGCTTTCGACGGCTCAATGATGGCTACACCTTC; CDR3: CASSFRRLNDGYTF
V: TRBV6-5; J: TRBJ2-5; size: NA; D: NA; DNA: TGTGCCAGCAGTTACTCGGCGGGCTTGAAGACCCAGTACTTC; CDR3: CASSYSAGLKTQYF
V: TRBV7-9; J: TRBJ2-5; size: few; D: NA; DNA: TGTGCCAGCAGTCCCGGGGGACAGAGAATAGAGACCCAGTACTTC; CDR3: CASSPGGQRIETQYF
V: TRBV18; J: TRBJ1-1; size: NA; D: NA; DNA: TGTGCCAGCTCACCATCCGGGGAAGCTGAAGCTTTCTTT; CDR3: CASSPSGEAEAFF
V: TRBV18; J: TRBJ1-1; size: few; D: NA; DNA: TGTGCCAGCTCCCCCGGGGGTCGGAACACTGAAGCTTTCTTT; CDR3: CASSPGGRNTEAFF
V: TRBV2; J: TRBJ2-3; size: NA; D: NA; DNA: TGTGCCAGCAGTGCAGGACAGTGGGAGGGAGATACGCAGTATTTT; CDR3: CASSAGQWEGDTQYF
V: TRBV7-8; J: TRBJ1-1; size: few; D: NA; DNA: TGTGCCAGCAGCCTCCCCGGGACGTATAAAGCTTTCTTT; CDR3: CASSLPGTYKAFF
V: TRBV5-1; J: TRBJ2-5; size: many; D: TRBD1; DNA: TGCGCCAGCAGTCTTACAGGGGATGAGAAGACCCAGTACTTC; CDR3: CASSLTGDEKTQYF
V: TRBV7-8; J: TRBJ2-1; size: NA; D: NA; DNA: TGTGCCAGCAGCTTCCAGCGGGTGGGCCAGCGGGAGCAGTTCTTC; CDR3: CASSFQRVGQREQFF
V: TRBV5-1; J: TRBJ1-1; size: NA; D: NA; DNA: TGCGCCAGCAGCTTGGACGGACAGATCGAAGCTTTCTTT; CDR3: CASSLDGQIEAFF
V: TRBV6-5; J: TRBJ2-3; size: NA; D: NA; DNA: TGTGCCAGCAGTTACTCTAGCGGAGGCACTAGCACAGATACGCAGTATTTT; CDR3: CASSYSSGGTSTDTQYF
V: TRBV20-1; J: TRBJ2-5; size: NA; D: NA; DNA: TGCAGTGCTAGAAGACTTCTTAGGGGGGAGACCCAGTACTTC; CDR3: CSARRLLRGETQYF
V: TRBV28; J: TRBJ2-3; size: few; D: NA; DNA: TGTGCCAGCACCGAAACGGGGACAACCTCCACAGATACGCAGTATTTT; CDR3: CASTETGTTSTDTQYF